One and the same sample provided the 30 T cell receptor beta chains below, sequenced in a study of CD8 T cells in ankylosing spondylitis. TCRdb itself ran the 5' RACE reads through MiXCR, one entry per CDR3 protein. In the table there are around 120,000 distinct CDR3 sequences, about 24% of which are singletons. The sample comprised synovial fluid, either unsorted or a sorted T cell fraction (not recorded which). The receptor source for this set is a male donor with ankylosing spondylitis.

The rearrangement joins TRBV7-9 to TRBJ2-7, with a weak D call TRBD2 (5 bases). CDR3 length: 14 amino acids. V was trimmed by 2 bases and J by 6 bases, leaving 14 bases between them. CDR1 is SEHNR and CDR2 is FQNEAQ in the germline V gene (reference sequence). CDR3 residues: CASSLYGETSEQYF. CDR3 nucleotide sequence: TGTGCCAGCAGCTTATATGGGGAGACTTCCGAGCAGTACTTC.

The genes are TRBV11-2 and TRBJ2-1; 9 nucleotides agree with TRBD2. This CDR3 has 15 residues. Germline trimming cut 1 base from V and 5 bases from J; bases unmatched to any gene: 3. Germline V gene lookup returns CDR1 SGHAT and CDR2 FQNNGV. The CDR3 protein is CASSLVPSGDNEQFF. In DNA, the CDR3 is TGTGCCAGCAGCTTAGTACCTAGCGGGGACAATGAGCAGTTCTTC.

This sequence joins TRBV10-3 and TRBJ2-5; weak D call: TRBD2 (6 bases). V gave up 8 bases and J gave up 4 bases, with 11 bases separating them. Germline values: CDR1 ENHRY, CDR2 SYGVKD. CDR3 length: 12 amino acids. CDR3 sequence: CAIGGSGETQYF. The DNA of the CDR3 is TGTGCCATCGGGGGGAGTGGAGAGACCCAGTACTTC.

Only a few counts were recorded for this clonotype. The chain couples TRBV7-2 to TRBJ2-5; D is perhaps TRBD1 or TRBD2 (5 bases each). The ends were cut back, 1 base at V and 0 bases at J, with 12 bases in the middle. This CDR3 region has 16 residues. Germline V gives CDR1 SGHTA, CDR2 FQGNSA. The CDR3 region is CASSLGGTPYQETQYF. In DNA, the CDR3 is TGTGCCAGCAGCTTAGGGGGGACCCCGTACCAAGAGACCCAGTACTTC. The entire variable domain, with the rest obtained from reference TRBV7-2 and TRBJ2-5, is as follows: GAGVSQSPSNKVTEKGKDVELRCDPISGHTALYWYRQSLGQGLEFLIYFQGNSAPDKSGLPSDRFSAERTGGSVSTLTIQRTQQEDSAVYLCASSLGGTPYQETQYFGPGTRLLVL.

In this sample, this clonotype turned up many times. The V call is TRBV5-1, the J call TRBJ1-1, with 7 bases identical to TRBD1. Germline V lookup: CDR1 SGHRS, CDR2 YFSETQ. The V and J ends lost 2 bases and 4 bases, in that order; junction bases with no gene match: 5. CDR3 length equals 14 residues. The CDR3 nucleotides read TGCGCCAGCAGCTTCAGGGGGGACGGCACTGAAGCTTTCTTT. Protein: CASSFRGDGTEAFF.

The V call is TRBV7-9, the J call TRBJ1-1; D unresolved. The CDR3 runs to 14 residues. V lost 2 bases to trimming and J lost 1 base, with 8 bases between them. Germline CDR1 SEHNR, CDR2 FQNEAQ (reference sequence). CDR3 in amino acids: CASSLTPSNTEAFF. The CDR3 nucleotides are TGTGCCAGCAGCTTAACTCCGTCGAACACTGAAGCTTTCTTT. The full variable domain, rest sourced from reference TRBV7-9 and TRBJ1-1, is DTGVSQNPRHKITKRGQNVTFRCDPISEHNRLYWYRQTLGQGPEFLTYFQNEAQLEKSRLLSDRFSAERPKGSFSTLEIQRTEQGDSAMYLCASSLTPSNTEAFFGQGTRLTVV.

The chain has TRBV7-2 and TRBJ2-5; the D gene is possibly TRBD2 (5 bases). The CDR3 covers 12 residues. Germline assignment: CDR1 SGHTA and CDR2 FQGNSA. V was shortened by 5 bases and J by 7 bases, with 11 bases between the two germline ends. Here the CDR3 DNA reads TGTGCCAGCAGCGCCCGCCGGGGGACCCAGTACTTC. Its protein is CASSARRGTQYF.

The chain links TRBV5-1 to TRBJ2-6, with a tentative D call TRBD2 (6 bases). Germline CDR1 reads SGHRS; CDR2 reads YFSETQ. The CDR3 totals 18 residues. Deletions cut 1 base from V and 0 bases from J, with 14 bases between. The CDR3 spells CASSLNLRGGSGANVLTF. CDR3 bases: TGCGCCAGCAGCTTGAATTTGCGGGGAGGCTCTGGGGCCAACGTCCTGACTTTC. The entire variable domain, with the rest obtained from reference TRBV5-1 and TRBJ2-6, is as follows: KAGVTQTPRYLIKTRGQQVTLSCSPISGHRSVSWYQQTPGQGLQFLFEYFSETQRNKGNFPGRFSGRQFSNSRSEMNVSTLELGDSALYLCASSLNLRGGSGANVLTFGAGSRLTVL.

The chain has TRBV28 and TRBJ1-2; the D is unclear. Germline V gives CDR1 MDHEN, CDR2 SYDVKM. Trimming stripped 1 base from V and 8 bases from J, with 8 bases between. The CDR3 totals 12 residues. The CDR3 loop reads CASSLSAGGYTF. The CDR3 nucleotides are TGTGCCAGCAGTTTATCGGCGGGAGGCTACACCTTC.

This sequence joins TRBV27 and TRBJ2-1, with 9 bases lining up with TRBD1. There are 15 residues in the CDR3. V trimming: 5 bases; J trimming: 6 bases; junction bases outside the gene matches: 8. The germline CDR1 and CDR2 sequences are MNHEY and SMNVEV (reference sequence). The chain's CDR3 is CASSDTTGQGNEQFF. In DNA, the CDR3 is TGTGCCAGCAGTGACACGACGGGACAGGGCAATGAGCAGTTCTTC.

The table lists this clonotype with many counts. The chain has TRBV7-2 and TRBJ2-2, with unresolved D. V gave up 3 bases and J gave up 7 bases, with 12 bases separating them. This CDR3 spans 14 amino acids. Germline V lookup: CDR1 SGHTA, CDR2 FQGNSA. CDR3 amino acids: CASSFIAGGGELFF. The DNA for the CDR3 is TGTGCCAGCAGCTTTATCGCAGGTGGCGGGGAGCTGTTTTTT. The variable domain in full, completed from reference TRBV7-2 and TRBJ2-2, reads GAGVSQSPSNKVTEKGKDVELRCDPISGHTALYWYRQSLGQGLEFLIYFQGNSAPDKSGLPSDRFSAERTGGSVSTLTIQRTQQEDSAVYLCASSFIAGGGELFFGEGSRLTVL.

In this sample, this clonotype turned up a few times. The chain recombines TRBV6-2 or TRBV6-3 with TRBJ1-5; TRBD1 aligns across 7 bases. The CDR3 spans 14 residues. The J segment lost 3 bases and the V segment lost 4 bases, leaving 3 bases of the junction unmatched. The germline V gene encodes CDR1 MNHEY and CDR2 SVGEGT. CDR3 amino acids: CASSLDRTNQPQHF. The CDR3 DNA is TGTGCCAGCAGTTTGGACAGGACCAATCAGCCCCAGCATTTT.

The chain joins TRBV6-1 to TRBJ2-6; 7 bases are shared with TRBD1. With V trimmed by 1 base and J by 2 bases, 17 bases remained unmatched. CDR3 length equals 21 residues. Per the germline V gene, CDR1 is MNHNS and CDR2 is SASEGT. CDR3 loop: CASSEGTGYIEFFAGANVLTF. The CDR3, as DNA: TGTGCCAGCAGTGAAGGGACAGGATATATAGAATTCTTCGCTGGGGCCAACGTCCTGACTTTC.

The chain combines TRBV29-1 with TRBJ1-1; 7 bases are a match to TRBD1. Germline V CDR1 and CDR2: SQVTM, ANQGSEA. V shed 0 bases and J 3 bases; nucleotides not matched to a gene: 1. The CDR3 extends over 13 amino acids. The CDR3 bases are TGCAGCGTTGAAGACGACAGGGACACTGAAGCTTTCTTT. Translation gives CSVEDDRDTEAFF.

The V gene is TRBV5-1, the J gene TRBJ2-1; 10 bases line up with TRBD2. CDR3 size: 15 residues. The germline V gene encodes CDR1 SGHRS and CDR2 YFSETQ. The V gene end was trimmed by 4 bases and the J gene end by 10 bases; junction bases not matched to a gene: 11. The CDR3 region has the DNA TGCGCCAGCAGCCTCGATACTAGCGGGATGTTGGAGCAGTTCTTC. Translated, it gives CASSLDTSGMLEQFF.

This clonotype was recorded a few times. The CDR3 sequence: CASSWRTGYSPLHF. CDR3 DNA sequence: TGTGCCAGCAGTTGGAGGACAGGGTATTCACCCCTCCACTTT. The genes are TRBV27 and TRBJ1-6; TRBD1 agrees at 8 bases. The germline V gene has CDR1 MNHEY and CDR2 SMNVEV (reference sequence). This CDR3 has 14 residues. After removal of 4 bases from V and 8 bases from J, the junction contained 4 bases not matched to a gene.

The chain combines TRBV30 with TRBJ2-3; D uncertain. V dropped 0 bases and J dropped 0 bases, with 7 bases sitting between them. Germline values: CDR1 GTSNPN, CDR2 SVGIG (reference sequence). This CDR3 region has 14 residues. CDR3 region: CAWSVGLSTDTQYF. The CDR3 nucleotides are TGTGCCTGGAGTGTGGGTCTGAGCACAGATACGCAGTATTTT.

In this sample, this clonotype turned up a few times. The chain couples TRBV7-8 to TRBJ2-3; 14 nucleotides agree with TRBD2. CDR1 is SGHVS and CDR2 is FQNEAQ in the germline V gene. CDR3 size: 16 residues. J was trimmed by 4 bases and V by 6 bases; bases with no gene match: 6. The CDR3 region is CASRPGLAGGADTQYF. The CDR3 DNA reads TGTGCCAGCAGGCCAGGACTAGCGGGAGGCGCAGATACGCAGTATTTT.

There are many counts of this clonotype. This chain connects TRBV25-1 to TRBJ1-6, with D possibly being TRBD1 (6 bases). The CDR3 extends over 16 amino acids. Germline loops: CDR1 MGHDK, CDR2 SYGVNS. V gave up 4 bases and J gave up 10 bases, with 20 bases separating them. The CDR3, as DNA: TGTGCCAGCAGTGGTGGAGGAAACAGGGATGACTCACCCCTCCACTTT. Residues: CASSGGGNRDDSPLHF.

V is TRBV19 and J is TRBJ2-7, with D perhaps TRBD2 (5 bases). The V gene's germline CDR1 is LNHDA and CDR2 SQIVND (reference sequence). The CDR3 has 15 amino acids. V was trimmed by 1 base and J by 0 bases, leaving 10 bases between them. In DNA, the CDR3 is TGTGCCAGTAGTATAGGAGGGCAAAGCTCCTACGAGCAGTACTTC. It specifies CASSIGGQSSYEQYF.

The chain has TRBV9 and TRBJ2-2, with TRBD1 matching over 11 bases. V lost 4 bases and J lost 7; bases outside the gene matches: 9. CDR3 length equals 16 residues. Germline V lookup: CDR1 SGDLS, CDR2 YYNGEE. CDR3 sequence reads: CASSPGQGVGGGELFF. DNA of the CDR3: TGTGCCAGCAGCCCGGGACAGGGGGTAGGTGGCGGGGAGCTGTTTTTT. Combining the CDR3 with reference TRBV9 and TRBJ2-2 gives the whole variable domain DSGVTQTPKHLITATGQRVTLRCSPRSGDLSVYWYQQSLDQGLQFLIQYYNGEERAKGNILERFSAQQFPDLHSELNLSSLELGDSALYFCASSPGQGVGGGELFFGEGSRLTVL.

The chain uses TRBV20-1 and TRBJ2-1; D is possibly TRBD2 (6 bases). Germline values: CDR1 DFQATT, CDR2 SNEGSKA (reference sequence). Trimming stripped 1 base from V and 4 bases from J, with 20 bases between. The CDR3 consists of 17 residues. The CDR3 DNA sequence: TGCAGTGCTAGAGCCATCCCCCAGCCGGGAGCGTACAATGAGCAGTTCTTC. Translating it yields CSARAIPQPGAYNEQFF.

The gene calls are TRBV7-9 and TRBJ2-1; D is possibly TRBD2 (6 bases). Germline V gene sequence: CDR1 SEHNR, CDR2 FQNEAQ (reference sequence). The CDR3 sequence is 13 residues long. Trimming took off 8 bases at V and 0 bases at J, with 8 bases between the two ends. The CDR3 region has the DNA TGTGCCAGCGTTAGCGGCTCCTACAATGAGCAGTTCTTC. Protein product: CASVSGSYNEQFF.

This clonotype has more than one count but fewer than ten. J is TRBJ2-1 and V is TRBV6-4, with D possibly being TRBD2 (5 bases). CDR3 size: 15 residues. Between the trimmed V and J ends, which lost 3 bases and 5 bases, there was a span of 14 bases. The germline V gene encodes CDR1 MRHNA and CDR2 SNTAGT. The CDR3, as DNA: TGTGCCAGCAGTGAAATGCTAGGGAGTCACAATGAGCAGTTCTTC. This encodes CASSEMLGSHNEQFF.

The sample holds many counts of this clonotype. J is TRBJ2-1 and V is TRBV9; TRBD2 agrees at 7 bases. From germline, CDR1 is SGDLS and CDR2 YYNGEE. This CDR3 comprises 15 residues. With 0 bases clipped from V and 10 bases from J, the junction kept 10 bases outside the gene matches. The CDR3 coding sequence is TGTGCCAGCAGCGTAGCTATGCCGGGAGGTCGGGAGCAGTTCTTC. Protein sequence: CASSVAMPGGREQFF.

The genes are TRBV27 and TRBJ2-3; D gene uncertain. Germline CDR1 is MNHEY and CDR2 is SMNVEV (reference sequence). V dropped 1 base and J dropped 2 bases, with 7 bases sitting between them. The CDR3 extends over 14 amino acids. CDR3 protein: CASSLLVNTDTQYF. The CDR3 DNA reads TGTGCCAGCAGTTTATTGGTGAACACAGATACGCAGTATTTT.

The DNA of the CDR3 is TGTGCCAGCTCGTCCGATAGACAGGGGGTTACAGATACGCAGTATTTT. Amino acids: CASSSDRQGVTDTQYF. This rearrangement joins TRBV18 to TRBJ2-3; 9 bases map to TRBD1. Trimming removed 6 bases from V and 3 bases from J; junction bases left unmatched: 10. This CDR3 has 16 residues. Germline CDR1 KGHSH, CDR2 LQKENI.

This chain links TRBV20-1 with TRBJ1-2; D not certain. V gave up 6 bases and J gave up 2 bases, with 16 bases separating them. Germline V gene sequence: CDR1 DFQATT, CDR2 SNEGSKA (reference sequence). The CDR3 loop spans 14 amino acids. In DNA form, the CDR3 reads TGCAGTGCCCCAAAGGCGGAAATCAACTATGGCTACACCTTC. Protein: CSAPKAEINYGYTF.

The CDR3 DNA reads TGCAGTGCTAGCGATCGGATGAACCTTAACACTGAAGCTTTCTTT. It translates to CSASDRMNLNTEAFF. The V and J genes are TRBV20-1 and TRBJ1-1; D uncertain. V lost 3 bases to trimming and J lost 2 bases, with 16 bases between them. The germline gives CDR1 DFQATT, CDR2 SNEGSKA (reference sequence). This CDR3 has 15 residues.

The chain employs TRBV7-2 and TRBJ1-1, with D hard to call. Germline loops: CDR1 SGHTA, CDR2 FQGNSA. The CDR3 has 11 residues. V was shortened by 5 bases and J by 11 bases, with 12 bases between the two germline ends. The CDR3 DNA follows: TGTGCCAGCAGCCGAGATTTTACGGCTTTCTTT. Its translation: CASSRDFTAFF. The complete variable domain, with remaining parts taken from reference TRBV7-2 and TRBJ1-1, reads GAGVSQSPSNKVTEKGKDVELRCDPISGHTALYWYRQSLGQGLEFLIYFQGNSAPDKSGLPSDRFSAERTGGSVSTLTIQRTQQEDSAVYLCASSRDFTAFFGQGTRLTVV.